This T cell receptor beta chain is drawn from a study of OX40 agonist ivuxolimab in advanced cancers. At the level of the study: Patients were infused with ivuxolimab every 2 weeks at 0.01 to 10 mg/kg.

General study points: Some nonresponders likewise displayed low normalized T-cell clonal expansion. The work left the antigen specificity of expanded peripheral T cells undetermined.

About this clone itself: Its antigen is unknown.

Sequenced by immunoSEQ multiplex PCR; TCRdb stores in-frame clones only, minus some. The table lists tens of thousands of clones, 81% of them singletons. Germline CDR1 is ENHRY and CDR2 is SYGVKD. Losses at the gene ends were 11 bases for V and 7 bases for J; bases not matched to a gene: 10. The CDR3 is 13 residues long. This clonotype was obtained from an adult with an advanced solid tumor such as melanoma, head and neck, liver or kidney cancer. The material was CD4+ or CD8+ T cells sorted from blood, obtained in a trial of the OX40 agonist ivuxolimab. The J gene is TRBJ2-3, the V gene TRBV10-3, with 9 nucleotides matching TRBD1. CDR3 residues: CAARTGEGHTQYF. DNA of the CDR3: TGTGCCGCGCGGACAGGGGAAGGGCATACGCAGTATTTT.